This paragraph reports one T cell receptor (beta chain). Antigen unknown. Generated by immunoSEQ multiplex PCR, the TCRdb table keeps only in-frame clones and is missing some. The sample lists approximately 46,000 clones, 75% to 90% occurring once. The data belong to a study of regulatory and conventional T cells in RAG deficiency. Study outcomes and limitations: Compared with controls, unique Treg TCR beta sequences dropped roughly 96-fold in Omenn syndrome and CID/AS. Control T-cell subsets had markedly higher Shannon entropy and lower Simpson indices than RAG-deficient patients.

This CDR3 has 19 residues. Germline loops: CDR1 SGDLS, CDR2 YYNGEE. The J segment lost 1 base and the V segment lost 4 bases, leaving 16 bases of the junction unmatched. Genomic DNA came from blood conventional CD4+ T cells gated CD25-low CD127-high. The same specimen was also included in a second study, on regulatory T cells. That investigation notes: Primers: 52 TRBV forward and 13 TRBJ reverse.

This receptor was taken from a human donor in good health. The chain joins TRBV9 to TRBJ2-5; 10 bases agree with TRBD1. The sample consisted of CD4+ effector T cells sorted from blood. CDR3 amino acids: CASSPPGTGARVGQETQYF. The CDR3 DNA sequence: TGTGCCAGCAGCCCACCCGGGACAGGGGCGCGGGTCGGCCAAGAGACCCAGTACTTC. Supplemented by reference TRBV9 and TRBJ2-5, the full variable domain reads DSGVTQTPKHLITATGQRVTLRCSPRSGDLSVYWYQQSLDQGLQFLIQYYNGEERAKGNILERFSAQQFPDLHSELNLSSLELGDSALYFCASSPPGTGARVGQETQYFGPGTRLLVL.